Below are 16 T cell receptor beta chains sequenced from a single sample in a study of post-analysis software for immune sequencing data. Antigen specificity for these receptors is unknown. Built from TCR beta cDNA, the libraries had unique molecular identifiers in them. TCRdb re-analysed the PCR reads in MiXCR, keeping a single row per CDR3 protein. The sample lists approximately 350,000 distinct CDR3 sequences, around a third occurring once. Regarding the study as a whole: Included in a set of about 5 TRBV segments more frequent in patients than controls were TRBV5-6, TRBV5-1 and TRBV20-1.

Sequencing was done on a sample of blood. These receptors came from a girl between 10 and 17 years old with multiple sclerosis.

This clonotype was counted only a few times. The genes are TRBV2 and TRBJ1-4; no firm D call. V was trimmed by 1 base and J by 10 bases, leaving 10 bases between them. Germline lookup yields CDR1 SNHLY and CDR2 FYNNEI. CDR3 length equals 13 residues. CDR3 sequence reads: CASSEVALGKLFF. DNA for the CDR3: TGTGCCAGCAGTGAAGTCGCGTTGGGAAAACTGTTTTTT. The whole variable domain, filled in from reference TRBV2 and TRBJ1-4, reads EPEVTQTPSHQVTQMGQEVILRCVPISNHLYFYWYRQILGQKVEFLVSFYNNEISEKSEIFDDQFSVERPDGSNFTLKIRSTKLEDSAMYFCASSEVALGKLFFGSGTQLSVL.

This clonotype was seen a few times. J is TRBJ2-3 and V is TRBV7-6, with unresolved D. The CDR3 is made up of 11 amino acids. V was trimmed by 5 bases and J by 6 bases, leaving 6 bases between them. Germline CDR1 reads SGHVS; CDR2 reads FNYEAQ. The CDR3 DNA follows: TGTGCCAGCAGCGCCCGCGATACGCAGTATTTT. Translation gives CASSARDTQYF.

The chain combines TRBV20-1 with TRBJ2-7; 14 bases fit TRBD2. The germline CDR1 and CDR2 sequences are DFQATT and SNEGSKA (reference sequence). The CDR3 runs to 14 residues. The trim removed 4 bases at V and 2 bases at J, leaving 1 base unmatched. This chain's CDR3 is CSAKTSGGAYEQYF. The CDR3 coding sequence is TGCAGTGCTAAGACTAGCGGGGGGGCCTACGAGCAGTACTTC.

There are a few counts of this clonotype. The chain combines TRBV6-5 with TRBJ1-6; 7 bases match TRBD1. The germline gives CDR1 MNHEY, CDR2 SVGAGI. The J segment lost 12 bases and the V segment lost 4 bases, leaving 15 bases of the junction unmatched. CDR3 size: 16 residues. CDR3 region: CASSLRVATGRGPLHF. In nucleotides, the CDR3 is TGTGCCAGCAGTTTACGGGTAGCGACAGGGAGAGGACCCCTCCACTTT.

In regard to this clonotype: A read error may account for a junction end that differs from germline. V usage is TRBV6-5 and J usage is TRBJ2-4; TRBD1 or TRBD2 may be the D gene (5 bases each). With the DNA end fitting TRBJ2-7 better, the J assignment may be wrong. The CDR3 loop spans 15 amino acids. CDR1 is MNHEY, CDR2 SVGAGI, per germline. The CDR3 sequence is CTSSQTGGSGYEQYF. CDR3 in DNA: TGTACCAGCAGCCAAACAGGAGGTAGTGGTTACGAGCAGTACTTC.

In its sample, this clonotype was seen a few times. J is TRBJ2-1 and V is TRBV5-1; D tentatively fits TRBD1 or TRBD2 (6 bases each). Trimming removed 4 bases from V and 8 bases from J, with 13 bases in between. CDR1 is SGHRS, CDR2 YFSETQ, per germline. This CDR3 is 13 amino acids long. As DNA, the CDR3 is TGCGCCAGCAGCCGGGGGCTAAGCGATGAGCAGTTCTTC. Its protein product is CASSRGLSDEQFF.

V gene TRBV25-1 combines with J gene TRBJ1-1, with 7 bases lining up with TRBD1. The CDR3 is 12 residues long. CDR1 MGHDK and CDR2 SYGVNS come from the germline V gene. V lost 8 bases and J lost 6; bases outside the gene matches: 6. The CDR3 DNA is TGTGCCAGCGCAAGAGGGGGCTCTGAAGCTTTCTTT. Its protein product is CASARGGSEAFF.

The chain carries TRBV18 and TRBJ2-5, with D tentatively TRBD1 or TRBD2 (5 bases each). CDR1 is KGHSH, CDR2 LQKENI, per germline. Between the trimmed V and J ends, which lost 4 bases and 5 bases, there was a span of 14 bases. This CDR3 has 14 amino acids. CDR3 DNA sequence: TGTGCCAGCTCACGAGGACTTGGGGCGGAGACCCAGTACTTC. Translated, it gives CASSRGLGAETQYF.

This clonotype turned up a few times. The genes are TRBV5-5 and TRBJ1-4; D is unresolved. V dropped 4 bases and J dropped 7 bases, with 8 bases sitting between them. CDR1 is SGHKS, CDR2 YYEKEE, per germline (reference sequence). The CDR3 covers 12 residues. CDR3 sequence (DNA): TGTGCCAGCAGCCCATGGGGTGAAAAACTGTTTTTT. This gives the protein CASSPWGEKLFF.

The V call is TRBV3-1, the J call TRBJ1-1, with D hard to call. V dropped 0 bases and J dropped 5 bases, with 10 bases sitting between them. CDR3 size: 14 residues. The germline V gene encodes CDR1 LGHDT and CDR2 YNNKEL (reference sequence). The chain's CDR3 is CASSQEFSWTEAFF. The CDR3 region has the DNA TGTGCCAGCAGCCAAGAATTTAGTTGGACTGAAGCTTTCTTT.

This clonotype was counted ten times or more. The rearrangement uses TRBV5-1 and TRBJ2-5, with D maybe TRBD2 (5 bases). Germline V CDR1 and CDR2: SGHRS, YFSETQ. The CDR3 runs 14 residues. V was clipped by 1 base and J by 3 bases, with 10 bases between them. In DNA, the CDR3 is TGCGCCAGCAGCTTGCAGCCAGCGGAAGAGACCCAGTACTTC. Its translation: CASSLQPAEETQYF. The variable domain in full, completed from reference TRBV5-1 and TRBJ2-5, reads KAGVTQTPRYLIKTRGQQVTLSCSPISGHRSVSWYQQTPGQGLQFLFEYFSETQRNKGNFPGRFSGRQFSNSRSEMNVSTLELGDSALYLCASSLQPAEETQYFGPGTRLLVL.

This clonotype was picked up a small number of times. The gene calls are TRBV7-2 and TRBJ1-2; D might be TRBD1 (5 bases). This CDR3 has 15 amino acids. Trimming took 0 bases from V and 4 from J, leaving 12 bases between them. CDR1 and CDR2 from the germline V gene are SGHTA and FQGNSA. CDR3 nucleotides: TGTGCCAGCAGCTTAGCATGGGGGAAGGGCTATGGCTACACCTTC. Its translation is CASSLAWGKGYGYTF.

This clonotype was counted many times. V gene TRBV7-2 combines with J gene TRBJ2-3, with unresolved D. The length of the CDR3 is 14 residues. Germline CDR1 and CDR2: SGHTA and FQGNSA. V was trimmed by 5 bases and J by 2 bases, leaving 11 bases between them. CDR3 sequence (DNA): TGTGCCAGCAGCCCTCTCGAGTACACAGATACGCAGTATTTT. This translates into CASSPLEYTDTQYF.

This clonotype was detected a few times. The V call is TRBV4-1, the J call TRBJ2-3; perhaps TRBD1 as D (6 bases). V lost 5 bases, J lost 8 bases, and 11 bases lay in between. The length of the CDR3 is 12 residues. CDR1 and CDR2 (germline): MGHRA, YSYEKL. The CDR3 loop reads CASSAPRGTQYF. CDR3 coding DNA: TGCGCCAGCAGCGCCCCCAGGGGTACGCAGTATTTT.

The J gene is TRBJ2-3, the V gene TRBV27; maybe TRBD2 (6 bases). Trimming took 8 bases from V and 0 from J, leaving 15 bases between them. This CDR3 region has 15 residues. Per the germline V gene, CDR1 is MNHEY and CDR2 is SMNVEV (reference sequence). CDR3 nucleotides: TGTGCCAGCTCTCACGGGGGACCTAGCACAGATACGCAGTATTTT. This encodes CASSHGGPSTDTQYF.

This clonotype was observed once. The chain joins TRBV20-1 to TRBJ2-3; D call uncertain. The V end was cut by 3 bases, the J end by 0 bases, with 7 bases between. This CDR3 region has 13 residues. CDR1 DFQATT and CDR2 SNEGSKA come from the germline V gene (reference sequence). The CDR3 bases are TGCAGTGCTAGTCAGCCTAGCACAGATACGCAGTATTTT. This sequence encodes CSASQPSTDTQYF.